This T cell receptor beta chain came from a study of blood T cell repertoires in COVID-19. For the study at large: Material from acute and convalescent COVID-19 was sourced from the United States, Italy and Spain. PBMCs, B-cell-depleted T cells, or T cells were the source of the cDNA or gDNA that made up the material.

Unmatched junction bases numbered 7, after V lost 5 bases and J lost 8 bases. The CDR3 covers 13 residues. Germline V gene data show CDR1 as MNHEY and CDR2 as SVGAGI. Original data processing: Reference gene primer amplification gave nucleated cell count estimates. The protocol was immunoSEQ multiplex PCR, while the TCRdb copy is restricted to in-frame clones and leaves out a portion. The V and J calls and clone size are taken from that table; D and trimming were inferred from the DNA. The sample yields about 120,000 clones, 70% to 80% seen once. Sequenced material: peripheral blood. The sequence derives from a human donor in a cohort sampled during active COVID-19. The chain joins TRBV6-5 to TRBJ1-2, with 8 bases that match TRBD1. CDR3 nucleotides: TGTGCCAGCAGTATTTCGACAGGGGAGGGCTACACCTTC. This gives the protein CASSISTGEGYTF.